A selection of T cell receptor beta chains follows, all from one sample in a study of human T cells and chemical hapten exposure. Each CDR3 protein is one row after TCRdb ran MiXCR on the RACE reads. The data hold 80,000 to 100,000 distinct CDR3 sequences, with 6% to 9% observed a single time. Here the sequenced sample was whole blood, taken in connection with sensitization to the hapten diphenylcyclopropenone (DPC). Receptors originate from a woman aged 25 to 45 with alopecia areata. Some clones in this sample may be carry-over from other donors' samples. Each CDR3 is given with its conserved first and last residue.

>TRBJ2-3|TRBV29-1|15
CSTYWTSTGADTQYF
>TRBJ2-7|TRBV20-1|14
CSARSGDTDYEQYF
>TRBJ1-2|TRBV7-2|14
CASSPSWGIHGYTF
>TRBJ1-2|TRBV27|14
CASSLAGRGYGYTF
>TRBJ2-7|TRBV5-1|15
CASSPGGGGPYEQYF
>TRBJ1-5|TRBV19|12
CASSTSPGPQHF
>TRBJ1-1|TRBV5-1|12
CASSWGDSEAFF
>TRBJ2-3|TRBV11-2|12
CASSVIPGTQYF
>TRBJ2-7|TRBV7-9|14
CASSSRTGTDEQYF
>TRBJ1-1|TRBV9|16
CASSRTGGAKSTEAFF
>TRBJ1-2|TRBV5-1|14
CASSLDGANYGYTF
>TRBJ1-1|TRBV9|15
CASSLRPRRHTEAFF
>TRBJ2-6|TRBV12-3/TRBV12-4|18
CASSPATGQGAGANVLTF
>TRBJ2-3|TRBV20-1|14
CSARVGQGASTQYF
>TRBJ1-1|TRBV19|14
CASSIGQSGTEAFF
>TRBJ2-5|TRBV12-5|17
CASGLVRLGLMSETQYF
>TRBJ1-2|TRBV11-2|12
CASSLEGNGYTF
>TRBJ1-2|TRBV6-5|16
CASSRYPGGAGYGYTF
>TRBJ1-1|TRBV29-1|14
CSVRSTGSDTEAFF
>TRBJ1-1|TRBV30|11
CAAVRGTEAFF
>TRBJ2-7|TRBV5-5|15
CASSLTTGGTYEQYF
>TRBJ1-5|TRBV6-5|14
CASSRGTANQPQHF
>TRBJ1-3|TRBV20-1|12
CSAGGTGKAIYF
>TRBJ2-7|TRBV5-4|15
CASSPGTSLPSEQYF
>TRBJ2-3|TRBV30|13
CAWSGITGNTQYF
>TRBJ1-5|TRBV20-1|16
CSARDAGGGGQQPQHF
>TRBJ2-2|TRBV18|16
CASSPFLAGGTGELFF
>TRBJ2-5|TRBV3-1|14
CASSPLTSRETQYF
>TRBJ1-1|TRBV5-1|14
CASTSNPRATEAFF